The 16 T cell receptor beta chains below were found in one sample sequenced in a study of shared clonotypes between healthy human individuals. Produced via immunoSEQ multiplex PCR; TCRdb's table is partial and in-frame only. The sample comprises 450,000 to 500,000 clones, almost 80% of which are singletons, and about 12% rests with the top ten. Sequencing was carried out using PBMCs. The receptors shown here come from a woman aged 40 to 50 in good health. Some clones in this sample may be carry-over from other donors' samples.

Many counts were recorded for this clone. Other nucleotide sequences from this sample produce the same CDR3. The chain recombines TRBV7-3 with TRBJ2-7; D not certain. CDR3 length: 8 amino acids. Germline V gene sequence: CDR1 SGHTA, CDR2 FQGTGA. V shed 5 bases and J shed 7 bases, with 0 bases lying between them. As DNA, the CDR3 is TGTGCCAGCAGCGAGCAGTACTTC. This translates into CASSEQYF. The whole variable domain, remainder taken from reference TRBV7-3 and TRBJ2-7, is GAGVSQTPSNKVTEKGKYVELRCDPISGHTALYWYRQSLGQGPEFLIYFQGTGAADDSGLPNDRFFAVRPEGSVSTLKIQRTERGDSAVYLCASSEQYFGPGTRLTVT.

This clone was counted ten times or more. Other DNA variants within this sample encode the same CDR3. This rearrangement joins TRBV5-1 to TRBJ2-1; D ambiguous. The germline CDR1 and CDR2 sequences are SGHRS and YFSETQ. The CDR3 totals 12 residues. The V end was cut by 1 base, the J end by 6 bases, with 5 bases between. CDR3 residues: CASSLSRNEQFF. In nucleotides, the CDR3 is TGCGCCAGCAGCTTGAGCCGCAATGAGCAGTTCTTC.

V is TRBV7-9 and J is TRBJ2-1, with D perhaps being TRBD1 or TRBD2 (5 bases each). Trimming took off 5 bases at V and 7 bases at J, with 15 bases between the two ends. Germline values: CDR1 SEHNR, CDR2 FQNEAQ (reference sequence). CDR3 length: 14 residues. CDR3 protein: CASSPVGEGNEQFF. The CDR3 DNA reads TGTGCCAGCAGCCCCGTCGGCGAGGGGAATGAGCAGTTCTTC.

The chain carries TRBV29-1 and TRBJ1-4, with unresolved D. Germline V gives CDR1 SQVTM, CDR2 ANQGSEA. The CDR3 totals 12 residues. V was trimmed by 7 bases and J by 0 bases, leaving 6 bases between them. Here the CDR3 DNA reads TGCAGCGGGCTTACAACTAATGAAAAACTGTTTTTT. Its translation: CSGLTTNEKLFF. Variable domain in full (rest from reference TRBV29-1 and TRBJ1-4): SAVISQKPSRDICQRGTSLTIQCQVDSQVTMMFWYRQQPGQSLTLIATANQGSEATYESGFVIDKFPISRPNLTFSTLTVSNMSPEDSSIYLCSGLTTNEKLFFGSGTQLSVL.

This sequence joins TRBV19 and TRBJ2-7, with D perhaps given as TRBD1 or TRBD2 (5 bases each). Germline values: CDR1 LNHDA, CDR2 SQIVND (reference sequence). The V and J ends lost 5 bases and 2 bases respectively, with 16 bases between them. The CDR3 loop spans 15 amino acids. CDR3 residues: CASSGGSFYPYEQYF. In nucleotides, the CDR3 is TGTGCCAGTAGTGGGGGAAGCTTTTATCCCTACGAGCAGTACTTC.

The CDR3 loop is CASSASTGTDTQYF. The CDR3 DNA reads TGTGCCAGCAGCGCCTCGACGGGCACAGATACGCAGTATTTT. The chain has TRBV7-6 and TRBJ2-3, with D unclear. The CDR3 length is 14 residues. V lost 5 bases and J 1 base, leaving 10 bases between the germline ends. Germline CDR1 is SGHVS and CDR2 is FNYEAQ.

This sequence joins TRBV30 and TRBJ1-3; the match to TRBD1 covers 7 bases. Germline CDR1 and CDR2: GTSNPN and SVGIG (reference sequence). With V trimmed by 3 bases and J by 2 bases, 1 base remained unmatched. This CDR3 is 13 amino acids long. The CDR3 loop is CAWSTGAGNTIYF. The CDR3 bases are TGTGCCTGGAGCACAGGGGCTGGAAACACCATATATTTT.

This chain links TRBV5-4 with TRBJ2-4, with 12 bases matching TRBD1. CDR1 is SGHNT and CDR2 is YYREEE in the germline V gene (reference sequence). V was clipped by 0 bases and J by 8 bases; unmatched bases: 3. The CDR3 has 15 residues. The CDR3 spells CASSLAGQGADIQYF. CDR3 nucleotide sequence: TGTGCCAGCAGCTTGGCGGGACAGGGGGCGGACATTCAGTACTTC.

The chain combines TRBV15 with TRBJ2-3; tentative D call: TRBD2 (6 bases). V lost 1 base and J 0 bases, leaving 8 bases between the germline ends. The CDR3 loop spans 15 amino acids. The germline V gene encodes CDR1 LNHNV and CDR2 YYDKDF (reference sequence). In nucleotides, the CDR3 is TGTGCCACCAGCAGAGCAAGCGGGAGCACAGATACGCAGTATTTT. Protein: CATSRASGSTDTQYF.

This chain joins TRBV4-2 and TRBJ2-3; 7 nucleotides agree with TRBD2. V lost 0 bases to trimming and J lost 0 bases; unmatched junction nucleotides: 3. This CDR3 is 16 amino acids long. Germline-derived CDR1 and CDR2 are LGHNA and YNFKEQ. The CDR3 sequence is CASSQEAGHSTDTQYF. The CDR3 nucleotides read TGTGCCAGCAGCCAAGAAGCGGGGCATAGCACAGATACGCAGTATTTT.

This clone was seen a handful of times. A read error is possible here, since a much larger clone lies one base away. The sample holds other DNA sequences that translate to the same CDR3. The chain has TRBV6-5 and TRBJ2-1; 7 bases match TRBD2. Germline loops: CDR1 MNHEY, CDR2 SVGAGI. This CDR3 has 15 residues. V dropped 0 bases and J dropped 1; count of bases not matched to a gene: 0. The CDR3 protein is CASSYSSGSYNEQFF. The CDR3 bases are TGTGCCAGCAGTTACTCTAGCGGGTCCTACAATGAGCAGTTCTTC.

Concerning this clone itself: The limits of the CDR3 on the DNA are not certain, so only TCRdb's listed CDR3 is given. CDR3 protein: CASSFGRGNYGYTF. The V call is TRBV12-1, the J call TRBJ1-2. TRBV12-1 is a pseudogene. The CDR3 spans 14 amino acids, including both terminal residues.

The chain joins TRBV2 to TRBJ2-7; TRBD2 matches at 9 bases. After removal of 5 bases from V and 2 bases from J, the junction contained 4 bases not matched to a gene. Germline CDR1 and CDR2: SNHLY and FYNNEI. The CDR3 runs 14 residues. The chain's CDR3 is CASSPSGTPYEQYF. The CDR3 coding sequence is TGTGCCAGCAGTCCTAGCGGGACCCCCTACGAGCAGTACTTC.

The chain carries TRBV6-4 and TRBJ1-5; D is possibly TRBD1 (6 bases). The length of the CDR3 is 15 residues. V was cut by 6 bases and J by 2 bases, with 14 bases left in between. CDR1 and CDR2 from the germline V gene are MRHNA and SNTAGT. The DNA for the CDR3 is TGTGCCAGCAGCGAACAGGGCCTTGGCAATCAGCCCCAGCATTTT. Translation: CASSEQGLGNQPQHF.

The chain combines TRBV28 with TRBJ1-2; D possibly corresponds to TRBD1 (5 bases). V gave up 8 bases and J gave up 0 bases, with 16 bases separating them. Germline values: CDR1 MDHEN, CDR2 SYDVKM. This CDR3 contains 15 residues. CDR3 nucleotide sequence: TGTGCCAGCGGGGGGACGGCTAATACTAACTATGGCTACACCTTC. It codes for CASGGTANTNYGYTF.

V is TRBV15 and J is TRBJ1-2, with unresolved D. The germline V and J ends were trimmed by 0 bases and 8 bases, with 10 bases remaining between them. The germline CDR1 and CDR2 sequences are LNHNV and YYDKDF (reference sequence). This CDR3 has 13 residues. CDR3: CATSRDLGRGYTF. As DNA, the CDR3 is TGTGCCACCAGCAGAGATCTAGGGAGAGGCTACACCTTC.